Below, one T cell receptor (beta chain) is given with its context. Its target is unknown. This specimen comes from a study of cytomegalovirus exposure and HLA in healthy donors. The PCR contained 60 Vbeta and 13 Jbeta primers. Authors' processing steps: Counted up in a later analysis, unique TCR beta chains came to about 80 million, with around 11 million shared. The assay was immunoSEQ multiplex PCR, and TCRdb's table has in-frame clones only and misses some. V and J calls and clone size are copied from that table; D and trimming were computed from the DNA. The sample lists 150,000 to 200,000 clones, 70% to 90% seen once, with about 9.3% in the top ten. V dropped 3 bases and J dropped 2; count of bases not matched to a gene: 5. Per germline, CDR1 GTSNPN and CDR2 SVGIG (reference sequence). The CDR3 contains 15 residues. Findings and caveats of the study: TRBV6-2, TRBV6-3 and some other V segments were excluded as indistinguishable. The authors enumerated over 150 TCR beta chains as linked to cytomegalovirus.

Material for sequencing was PBMCs. The receptor comes from a young man in good health and CMV-seropositive. This chain joins TRBV30 and TRBJ2-7; 12 bases are a match to TRBD2. CDR3 in DNA: TGTGCCTGGAGCCCCGGACTAGCGGGAACCTACGAGCAGTACTTC. As protein: CAWSPGLAGTYEQYF.